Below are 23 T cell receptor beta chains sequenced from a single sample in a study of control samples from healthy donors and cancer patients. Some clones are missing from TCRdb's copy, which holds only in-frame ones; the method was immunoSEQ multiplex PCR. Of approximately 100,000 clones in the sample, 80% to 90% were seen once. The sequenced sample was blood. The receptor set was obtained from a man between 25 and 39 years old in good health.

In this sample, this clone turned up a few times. CDR3 in DNA: TGTGCCAGCAGTTTGCGGGAGGTCAATGAGCAGTTCTTC. This gives the protein CASSLREVNEQFF. The chain uses TRBV27 and TRBJ2-1, with 8 bases that match TRBD2. Per germline, CDR1 MNHEY and CDR2 SMNVEV (reference sequence). There are 13 residues in the CDR3. With V trimmed by 3 bases and J by 6 bases, 1 base remained unmatched.

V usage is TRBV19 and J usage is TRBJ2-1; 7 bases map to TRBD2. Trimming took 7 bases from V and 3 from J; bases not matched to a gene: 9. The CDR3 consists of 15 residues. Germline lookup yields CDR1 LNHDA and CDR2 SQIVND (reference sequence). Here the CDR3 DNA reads TGTGCCAGTACTAGCGGCCGATTGAGCTACAATGAGCAGTTCTTC. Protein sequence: CASTSGRLSYNEQFF.

CDR3 DNA sequence: TGTGCCAGCAGTGAAAAGCGACTAGCGGGAACCTACGAGCAGTACTTC. Translating gives CASSEKRLAGTYEQYF. This chain links TRBV6-1 with TRBJ2-7; 11 nucleotides align to TRBD2. CDR1 and CDR2 (germline): MNHNS, SASEGT. Germline trimming cut 2 bases from V and 2 bases from J; bases unmatched to any gene: 5. CDR3 length equals 16 residues.

The CDR3 region is CASSPRQGVPPGANVLTF. The DNA for the CDR3 is TGTGCCAGCTCACCACGGCAGGGGGTTCCCCCTGGGGCCAACGTCCTGACTTTC. The chain is built from TRBV18 and TRBJ2-6, with 7 bases aligning to TRBD1. The CDR3 is 18 amino acids. After removal of 1 base from V and 2 bases from J, the junction contained 8 bases not matched to a gene. The germline CDR1 and CDR2 sequences are KGHSH and LQKENI.

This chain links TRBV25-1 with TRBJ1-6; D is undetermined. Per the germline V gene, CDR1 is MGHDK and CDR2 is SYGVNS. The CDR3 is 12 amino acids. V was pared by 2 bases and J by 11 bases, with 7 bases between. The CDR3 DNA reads TGTGCCAGCAGTGAAAGAAGCACACCCCTCCACTTT. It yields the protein CASSERSTPLHF.

The CDR3 DNA sequence: TGTGCCAGCAGTCCCGGACTAGCGGGAGTCTACGAGCAGTACTTC. Protein: CASSPGLAGVYEQYF. The rearrangement links TRBV27 to TRBJ2-7; 13 nucleotides align to TRBD2. The CDR3 spans 15 residues. Germline trimming cut 5 bases from V and 3 bases from J; bases unmatched to any gene: 4. Germline CDR1 and CDR2: MNHEY and SMNVEV (reference sequence).

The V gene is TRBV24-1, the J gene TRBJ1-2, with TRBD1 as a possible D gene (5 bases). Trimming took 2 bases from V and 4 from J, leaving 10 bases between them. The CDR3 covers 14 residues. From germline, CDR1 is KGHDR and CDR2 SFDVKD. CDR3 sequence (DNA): TGTGCCACCAGTGATTACGACAGATTCTATGGCTACACCTTC. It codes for CATSDYDRFYGYTF.

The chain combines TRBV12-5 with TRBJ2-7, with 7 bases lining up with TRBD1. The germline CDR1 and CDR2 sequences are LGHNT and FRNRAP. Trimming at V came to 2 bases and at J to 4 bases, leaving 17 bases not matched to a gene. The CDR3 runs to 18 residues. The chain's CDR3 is CASGLQTSGQGGIYEQYF. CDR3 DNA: TGTGCTAGTGGTTTGCAAACTTCGGGTCAAGGGGGCATTTACGAGCAGTACTTC.

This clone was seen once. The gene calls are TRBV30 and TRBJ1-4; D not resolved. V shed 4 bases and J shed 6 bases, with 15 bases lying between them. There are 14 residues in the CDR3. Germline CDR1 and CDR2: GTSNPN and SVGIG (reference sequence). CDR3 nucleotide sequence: TGTGCCTGGAATAAGACCCCGGTGGATGAAAAACTGTTTTTT. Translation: CAWNKTPVDEKLFF. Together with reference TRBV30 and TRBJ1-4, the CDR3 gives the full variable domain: SQTIHQWPATLVQPVGSPLSLECTVEGTSNPNLYWYRQAAGRGLQLLFYSVGIGQISSEVPQNLSASRPQDRQFILSSKKLLLSDSGFYLCAWNKTPVDEKLFFGSGTQLSVL.

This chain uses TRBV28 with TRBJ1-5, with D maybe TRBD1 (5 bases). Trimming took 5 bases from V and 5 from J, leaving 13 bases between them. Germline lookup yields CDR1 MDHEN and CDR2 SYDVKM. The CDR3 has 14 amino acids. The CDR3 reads CASSGHIADQPQHF. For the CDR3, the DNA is TGTGCCAGCAGTGGACACATAGCGGATCAGCCCCAGCATTTT.

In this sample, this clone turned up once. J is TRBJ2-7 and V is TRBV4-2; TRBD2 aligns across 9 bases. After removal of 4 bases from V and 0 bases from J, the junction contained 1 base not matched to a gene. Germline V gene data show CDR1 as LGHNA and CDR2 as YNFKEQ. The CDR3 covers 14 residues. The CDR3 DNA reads TGTGCCAGCAGCCGTAGCGGGAGCTCCTACGAGCAGTACTTC. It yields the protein CASSRSGSSYEQYF.

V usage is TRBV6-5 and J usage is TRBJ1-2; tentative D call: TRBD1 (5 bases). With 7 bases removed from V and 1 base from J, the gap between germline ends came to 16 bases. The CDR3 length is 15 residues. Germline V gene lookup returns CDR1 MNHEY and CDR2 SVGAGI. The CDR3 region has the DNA TGTGCCAGCATTAAGGAGGGGCCAAATAACTATGGCTACACCTTC. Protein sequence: CASIKEGPNNYGYTF.

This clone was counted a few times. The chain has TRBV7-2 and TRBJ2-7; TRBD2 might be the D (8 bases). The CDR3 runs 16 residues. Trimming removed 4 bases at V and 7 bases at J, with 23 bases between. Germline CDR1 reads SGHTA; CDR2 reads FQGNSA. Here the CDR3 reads CASSSPSGRGLGEQYF. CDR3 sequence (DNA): TGTGCCAGCAGCTCCCCGTCCGGGAGGGGGCTGGGGGAGCAGTACTTC. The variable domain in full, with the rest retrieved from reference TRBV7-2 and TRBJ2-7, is GAGVSQSPSNKVTEKGKDVELRCDPISGHTALYWYRQSLGQGLEFLIYFQGNSAPDKSGLPSDRFSAERTGGSVSTLTIQRTQQEDSAVYLCASSSPSGRGLGEQYFGPGTRLTVT.

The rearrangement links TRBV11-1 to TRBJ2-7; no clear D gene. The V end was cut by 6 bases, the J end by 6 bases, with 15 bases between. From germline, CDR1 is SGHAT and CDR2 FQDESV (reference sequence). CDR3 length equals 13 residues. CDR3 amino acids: CASREFGEREQYF. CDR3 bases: TGTGCCAGCAGGGAGTTTGGTGAACGCGAGCAGTACTTC.

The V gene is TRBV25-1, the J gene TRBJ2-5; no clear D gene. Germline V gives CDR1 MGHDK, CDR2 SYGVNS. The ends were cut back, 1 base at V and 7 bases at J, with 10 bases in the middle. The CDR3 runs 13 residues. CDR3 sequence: CASSESLGWTQYF. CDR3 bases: TGTGCCAGCAGTGAATCCCTCGGCTGGACCCAGTACTTC.

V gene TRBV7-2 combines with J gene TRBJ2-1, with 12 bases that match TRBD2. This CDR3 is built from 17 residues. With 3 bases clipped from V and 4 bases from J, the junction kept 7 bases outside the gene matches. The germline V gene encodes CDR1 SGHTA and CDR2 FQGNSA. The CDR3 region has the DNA TGTGCCAGCAGCTTGGCGACTAGCGGGAGTGGTTACAATGAGCAGTTCTTC. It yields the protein CASSLATSGSGYNEQFF.

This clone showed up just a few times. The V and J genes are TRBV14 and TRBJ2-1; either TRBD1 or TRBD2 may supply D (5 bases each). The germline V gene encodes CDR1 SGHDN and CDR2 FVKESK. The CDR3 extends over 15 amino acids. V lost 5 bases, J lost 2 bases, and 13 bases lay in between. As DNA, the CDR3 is TGTGCCAGCAGCTCCCGGGACCCTGCCTACAATGAGCAGTTCTTC. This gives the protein CASSSRDPAYNEQFF.

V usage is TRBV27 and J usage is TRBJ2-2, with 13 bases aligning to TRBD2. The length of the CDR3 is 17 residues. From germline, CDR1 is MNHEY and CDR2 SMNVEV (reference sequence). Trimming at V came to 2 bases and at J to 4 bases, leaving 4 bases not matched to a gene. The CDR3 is CASSLRGLAGFTGELFF. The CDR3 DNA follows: TGTGCCAGCAGTTTAAGGGGACTAGCGGGATTCACCGGGGAGCTGTTTTTT.

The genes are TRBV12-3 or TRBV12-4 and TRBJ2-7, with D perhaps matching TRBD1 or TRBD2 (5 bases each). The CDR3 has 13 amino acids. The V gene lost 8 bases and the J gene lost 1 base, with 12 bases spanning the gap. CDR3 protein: CASRTGRSYEQYF. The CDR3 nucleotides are TGTGCCAGCCGGACGGGACGTTCCTACGAGCAGTACTTC.

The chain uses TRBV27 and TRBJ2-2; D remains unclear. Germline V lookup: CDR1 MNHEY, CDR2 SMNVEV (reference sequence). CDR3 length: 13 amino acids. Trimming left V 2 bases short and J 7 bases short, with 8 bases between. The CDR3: CASSLMVDGELFF. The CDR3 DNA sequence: TGTGCCAGCAGTTTAATGGTTGACGGGGAGCTGTTTTTT.

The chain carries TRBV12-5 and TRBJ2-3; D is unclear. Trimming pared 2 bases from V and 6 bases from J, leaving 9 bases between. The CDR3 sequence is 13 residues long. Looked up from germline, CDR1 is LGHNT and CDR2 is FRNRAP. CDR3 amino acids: CASGLRVTDTQYF. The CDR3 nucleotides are TGTGCTAGTGGTTTGAGGGTGACGGATACGCAGTATTTT.

As DNA, the CDR3 is TGCGCCAGCAGCCAAGTTTCCCAACCTAGCACAGATACGCAGTATTTT. It specifies CASSQVSQPSTDTQYF. The rearrangement joins TRBV4-3 to TRBJ2-3, with D uncertain. The CDR3 has 16 residues. The germline gives CDR1 LGHNA, CDR2 YSLEER. Trimming removed 1 base at V and 0 bases at J, with 11 bases between.

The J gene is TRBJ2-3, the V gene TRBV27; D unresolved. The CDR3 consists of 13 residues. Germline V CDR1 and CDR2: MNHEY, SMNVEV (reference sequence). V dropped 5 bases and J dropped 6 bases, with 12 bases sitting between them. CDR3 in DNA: TGTGCCAGCAGTCTTAGACTCCCGGATACGCAGTATTTT. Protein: CASSLRLPDTQYF.